The subject of this entry is one T cell receptor beta chain. Other nucleotide sequences in the sample specify the same CDR3. Individuals drawn from approximately 22 US areas were about 18 to 95 years old. Participants were placed into cohorts based on the clinical history they reported. This entry belongs to a study of blood T cell repertoires in COVID-19. As for the study in general: Nucleic acid was either cDNA or gDNA, and it came from T cells, B-cell-depleted T cells, or PBMCs.

Germline CDR1 is KGHSH and CDR2 is LQKENI. This CDR3 region has 14 residues. The germline V and J ends were trimmed by 2 bases and 4 bases, with 11 bases remaining between them. Methods used by the authors: Counts of nucleated cells, estimated from reference gene primer amplification, were obtained. Generated by immunoSEQ multiplex PCR, the TCRdb table keeps only in-frame clones and is missing some. That table gives V, J and clone size, and the DNA gave D and trimming. The table shows around 150,000 clones, with about 83% occurring only once. The source is a woman between 45 and 60 years old with acute COVID-19. The J gene is TRBJ2-5, the V gene TRBV18; tentatively, D is TRBD2 (5 bases). Material: PBMCs or T cells enriched from blood (not recorded which). The chain's CDR3 is CASSPGSGRETQYF. In DNA form, the CDR3 reads TGTGCCAGCTCACCAGGGAGTGGGCGAGAGACCCAGTACTTC.